These 27 T cell receptor beta chains were all obtained from the same sample, sequenced in a study of glioma-infiltrating T cells. TCR alpha and beta CDR3 regions were amplified from RNA using iRepertoire nested multiplex PCR. Each CDR3 protein gets one entry after TCRdb re-called the multiplex PCR reads with MiXCR. The table has more than 350,000 distinct CDR3 sequences, approximately 42% seen once. The sample taken for sequencing was glioma tissue, nonneoplastic brain tissue, or PBMCs (not recorded which). Receptor source: a human donor with low-grade glioma or glioblastoma, undergoing nonglioma brain surgery, or in good health (not recorded which).

Comment on this clonotype: This clone may be a read error of a much larger clone one base away. V usage is TRBV27 and J usage is TRBJ1-5; the match to TRBD1 covers 7 bases. The germline V gene has CDR1 MNHEY and CDR2 SMNVEV (reference sequence). This CDR3 is built from 13 residues. J gave up 6 bases and V 9 bases, and 8 bases lay outside the gene matches. The CDR3 region is CARSPGGSQPQHF. DNA for the CDR3: TGTGCCAGAAGCCCAGGGGGAAGTCAGCCCCAGCATTTT.

The chain employs TRBV7-2 and TRBJ2-1; D is possibly TRBD2 (5 bases). CDR1 and CDR2 from the germline V gene are SGHTA and FQGNSA. V was clipped by 1 base and J by 0 bases, with 13 bases between them. The CDR3 is made up of 17 amino acids. Here the CDR3 reads CASSLEPGTSSYNEQFF. The CDR3 DNA is TGTGCCAGCAGCTTAGAGCCGGGAACGAGCTCCTACAATGAGCAGTTCTTC.

The table lists this clonotype with a few counts. The genes are TRBV10-3 and TRBJ2-1; TRBD2 matches 16 bases. Trimming cost V 6 bases and J 8 bases; bases outside gene matches: 4. The CDR3 has 15 amino acids. Germline V CDR1 and CDR2: ENHRY, SYGVKD. CDR3 residues: CAISGTSGRADEQFF. The CDR3 bases are TGTGCCATCAGCGGGACTAGCGGGAGGGCCGATGAGCAGTTCTTC.

The chain combines TRBV6-2 or TRBV6-3 with TRBJ2-1, with D perhaps TRBD1 (7 bases). The germline V gene has CDR1 MNHEY and CDR2 SVGEGT. The V gene lost 4 bases and the J gene lost 5 bases, with 18 bases spanning the gap. The CDR3 has 16 amino acids. CDR3 DNA sequence: TGTGCCAGCAGTTCCCAGGGGGTAGCGGTACACAATGAGCAGTTCTTC. Translated: CASSSQGVAVHNEQFF.

In regard to this clonotype: A much larger clone differs by one base, so this may be a read error. The V and J genes are TRBV28 and TRBJ2-3; D possibly corresponds to TRBD2 (6 bases). This CDR3 has 13 residues. V was shortened by 9 bases and J by 6 bases, with 16 bases between the two germline ends. Per the germline V gene, CDR1 is MDHEN and CDR2 is SYDVKM. Here the CDR3 DNA reads TGTGCCAGGAGGCGACTAGGATTGGATACGCAGTATTTT. Translating gives CARRRLGLDTQYF.

Points on this clonotype: An end of the junction does not agree with germline; a read error may underlie this. The chain is built from TRBV30 and TRBJ2-1, with D possibly being TRBD1 (6 bases). Germline V lookup: CDR1 GTSNPN, CDR2 SVGIG (reference sequence). The CDR3 loop spans 14 amino acids. The DNA for the CDR3 is TGTGCCTGGAGTTGGGGTACAGGGTACAATGAGAAGTTCTTC. Its translation is CAWSWGTGYNEKFF.

This clonotype was detected many times. The chain joins TRBV6-2 or TRBV6-3 to TRBJ2-3, with 8 positions matching TRBD2. CDR1 MNHEY and CDR2 SVGEGT come from the germline V gene. J lost 1 base, V lost 0 bases, and 3 bases had no gene match. The CDR3 is made up of 16 amino acids. CDR3 region: CASSYSMTSGTDTQYF. The CDR3 DNA reads TGTGCCAGCAGTTACTCGATGACTAGCGGCACAGATACGCAGTATTTT.

This clonotype occurred once. The V gene is TRBV5-1, the J gene TRBJ2-7, with D uncertain. CDR3 length equals 16 residues. CDR1 SGHRS and CDR2 YFSETQ come from the germline V gene. Between the trimmed V and J ends, which lost 3 bases and 4 bases, there was a span of 20 bases. The CDR3: CASSSGASPGSYEQYF. For the CDR3, the DNA is TGCGCCAGCAGCTCGGGCGCGTCACCGGGCTCATACGAGCAGTACTTC. The whole variable domain, filled in from reference TRBV5-1 and TRBJ2-7, reads KAGVTQTPRYLIKTRGQQVTLSCSPISGHRSVSWYQQTPGQGLQFLFEYFSETQRNKGNFPGRFSGRQFSNSRSEMNVSTLELGDSALYLCASSSGASPGSYEQYFGPGTRLTVT.

As concerns this clonotype: A single base separates this from a much larger clone, so it may be a read error. The gene calls are TRBV2 and TRBJ1-2, with 7 positions matching TRBD1. CDR3 length: 13 residues. The V and J ends lost 7 bases and 4 bases, in that order; junction bases with no gene match: 6. Germline values: CDR1 SNHLY, CDR2 FYNNEI. CDR3 protein: CASKEGASYGYTF. The DNA for the CDR3 is TGTGCCAGCAAGGAGGGGGCAAGCTATGGCTACACCTTC.

As regards this clonotype: A much larger clone lies a single base off, so this may be a read error. This chain uses TRBV20-1 with TRBJ1-2; TRBD1 is a possible D gene (6 bases). Deletions cut 5 bases from V and 4 bases from J, with 14 bases between. Germline V gives CDR1 DFQATT, CDR2 SNEGSKA (reference sequence). The CDR3 totals 13 residues. CDR3 nucleotides: TGCAGTGCTGTAGGGGGAACTATCTATGGCTACACCTTC. Protein sequence: CSAVGGTIYGYTF.

Comment on this clonotype: At one of its ends the junction is not consistent with the germline gene, which may arise from a read error. J is TRBJ2-1 and V is TRBV20-1; D is possibly TRBD2 (6 bases). The CDR3 is 15 residues long. Per germline, CDR1 DFQATT and CDR2 SNEGSKA (reference sequence). This chain's CDR3 is CIAGRSSVSSNEQFF. CDR3 nucleotides: TGCATTGCTGGGCGGTCTAGCGTGAGTAGCAATGAGCAGTTCTTC.

The J gene is TRBJ1-1, the V gene TRBV19; D gene unclear. This CDR3 spans 14 amino acids. V lost 7 bases, J lost 8 bases, and 20 bases lay in between. Germline V gene sequence: CDR1 LNHDA, CDR2 SQIVND (reference sequence). As DNA, the CDR3 is TGTGCCAGTATCCCATTTGGCCCGACCGTCGAAGCTTTCTTT. Protein: CASIPFGPTVEAFF.

Concerning this clonotype itself: An end of the junction differs from the germline gene, which may be a read error. The chain carries TRBV5-4 and TRBJ1-3; 8 positions match TRBD1. Germline CDR1 SGHNT, CDR2 YYREEE (reference sequence). The CDR3 is made up of 15 amino acids. The CDR3 bases are TGTGCCAGCAGTTTTCAGGGGGCATCTGGAAACAACATATATTTT. It translates to CASSFQGASGNNIYF.

This clonotype has just a few counts. The V call is TRBV19, the J call TRBJ2-3; D is unresolved. Germline V CDR1 and CDR2: LNHDA, SQIVND (reference sequence). The CDR3 spans 12 residues. The V end lost 6 bases, the J end lost 1 base, and 5 bases lay between the germline ends. In DNA form, the CDR3 reads TGTGCCAGTAGCGAGGGCACAGATACGCAGTATTTT. This sequence encodes CASSEGTDTQYF.

The chain joins TRBV4-3 to TRBJ2-7; no firm D call. V was trimmed by 1 base and J by 6 bases, leaving 7 bases between them. The germline V gene encodes CDR1 LGHNA and CDR2 YSLEER. The CDR3 length is 12 residues. Here the CDR3 reads CASSQVVGEQYF. The CDR3, as DNA: TGCGCCAGCAGCCAAGTAGTGGGCGAGCAGTACTTC.

In this sample, this clonotype turned up once. This chain links TRBV28 with TRBJ2-1; D may be TRBD2 (6 bases). V lost 7 bases, J lost 8 bases, and 21 bases lay in between. CDR3 length: 15 amino acids. Germline loops: CDR1 MDHEN, CDR2 SYDVKM. CDR3 coding DNA: TGTGCCAGCATCCCTAGTCCCGGGGAGGCCGATGAGCAGTTCTTC. Translating gives CASIPSPGEADEQFF.

Points on this clonotype: It may be a read error: a sequence one base away is much more abundant. The gene calls are TRBV4-3 and TRBJ1-5, with no clear D. This CDR3 comprises 15 residues. CDR1 and CDR2 (germline): LGHNA, YSLEER. V was pared by 0 bases and J by 7 bases, with 13 bases between. The DNA for the CDR3 is TGCGCCAGCAGCCAAGATTCGGCTACGGAGCAGCCCCAGCATTTT. The encoded protein is CASSQDSATEQPQHF.

This clonotype was seen only a few times. V is TRBV19 and J is TRBJ1-5; 11 bases agree with TRBD1. CDR3 size: 17 residues. Germline loops: CDR1 LNHDA, CDR2 SQIVND (reference sequence). V trimming: 8 bases; J trimming: 1 base; junction bases outside the gene matches: 10. This CDR3 is CASGGQGDSLSNQPQHF. The CDR3 DNA is TGTGCCAGTGGGGGACAGGGGGATTCCCTAAGCAATCAGCCCCAGCATTTT.

The rearrangement uses TRBV4-3 and TRBJ1-4; D is unclear. This CDR3 has 15 amino acids. The V end was cut by 3 bases, the J end by 4 bases, with 12 bases between. Germline CDR1 reads LGHNA; CDR2 reads YSLEER. CDR3 DNA: TGCGCCAGCAGCCAGACAAAGGGAGATAATGAAAAACTGTTTTTT. This encodes CASSQTKGDNEKLFF.

Concerning this clonotype: This CDR3 is missing its conserved last phenylalanine or tryptophan, likely due to a read error. This sequence joins TRBV7-2 and TRBJ2-5, with 13 bases aligning to TRBD2. From germline, CDR1 is SGHTA and CDR2 FQGNSA. With 2 bases clipped from V and 0 bases from J, the junction kept 6 bases outside the gene matches. This CDR3 has 18 amino acids. The CDR3 DNA reads TGTGCCAGCAGCTTACGACTAGCGGGGGGCCCCTACCAAGAGACCCAGTACTCC. Encoded protein: CASSLRLAGGPYQETQYS.

This CDR3 is CASSLSIEAGTDTQYF. The CDR3 DNA reads TGTGCCAGCAGTTTATCGATTGAGGCGGGGACAGATACGCAGTATTTT. This chain connects TRBV27 to TRBJ2-3; weak D call: TRBD2 (6 bases). There are 16 residues in the CDR3. Germline CDR1 is MNHEY and CDR2 is SMNVEV (reference sequence). The V end lost 0 bases, the J end lost 3 bases, and 13 bases lay between the germline ends.

As for this clonotype: This may stem from a read error, because a much larger clone lies one nucleotide away. This chain links TRBV15 with TRBJ1-5, with D hard to call. The CDR3 length is 12 residues. CDR1 is LNHNV and CDR2 is YYDKDF in the germline V gene (reference sequence). Trimming pared 5 bases from V and 6 bases from J, leaving 8 bases between. The CDR3 DNA sequence: TGTGCCACCAGCCCTCGGGGTCAGCCCCAGCATTTT. Translating gives CATSPRGQPQHF. The full variable domain, with the rest looked up from reference TRBV15 and TRBJ1-5, is DAMVIQNPRYQVTQFGKPVTLSCSQTLNHNVMYWYQQKSSQAPKLLFHYYDKDFNNEADTPDNFQSRRPNTSFCFLDIRSPGLGDTAMYLCATSPRGQPQHFGDGTRLSIL.

V and J are TRBV28 and TRBJ1-5; D is possibly TRBD1 (6 bases). The CDR3 extends over 15 amino acids. Trimming shortened V by 3 bases and J by 2 bases, and 11 bases separated the two germline ends. In germline, CDR1 is MDHEN, CDR2 SYDVKM. The CDR3, as DNA: TGTGCCAGCAGTTTTGGGGGCAGGGGCAATCAGCCCCAGCATTTT. This sequence encodes CASSFGGRGNQPQHF.

This clonotype was observed many times. The rearrangement joins TRBV27 to TRBJ2-7, with TRBD2 identical over 9 bases. The CDR3 sequence is 16 residues long. Germline trimming cut 8 bases from V and 0 bases from J; bases unmatched to any gene: 11. The germline gives CDR1 MNHEY, CDR2 SMNVEV (reference sequence). The CDR3 DNA is TGTGCCAGCGGACGGGATGAGCGGGAGGCCTCCTACGAGCAGTACTTC. Amino acids: CASGRDEREASYEQYF.

The chain recombines TRBV3-1 with TRBJ2-7; D gene uncertain. CDR1 and CDR2 from the germline V gene are LGHDT and YNNKEL (reference sequence). CDR3 length: 14 amino acids. Between the trimmed V and J ends, which lost 0 bases and 6 bases, there was a span of 12 bases. This CDR3 is CASSQEIGPREQYF. The CDR3 bases are TGTGCCAGCAGCCAAGAGATCGGCCCCCGCGAGCAGTACTTC.

This clonotype occurred a few times. The chain couples TRBV6-1 to TRBJ1-6, with D possibly being TRBD1 (5 bases). The CDR3 runs 14 residues. Germline V CDR1 and CDR2: MNHNS, SASEGT. V was trimmed by 5 bases and J by 2 bases, leaving 7 bases between them. The chain's CDR3 is CASSSGPYNSPLHF. In DNA, the CDR3 is TGTGCCAGCAGTTCGGGGCCCTATAATTCACCCCTCCACTTT.

This clonotype showed up just a few times. The chain is built from TRBV7-9 and TRBJ2-3, with 9 bases matching TRBD2. Germline V gives CDR1 SEHNR, CDR2 FQNEAQ (reference sequence). The J segment lost 3 bases and the V segment lost 3 bases, leaving 7 bases of the junction unmatched. This CDR3 comprises 16 residues. The CDR3 DNA follows: TGTGCCAGCAGCTTCGCTCTAGCGGGATCGACAGATACGCAGTATTTT. This sequence encodes CASSFALAGSTDTQYF.